Below, 21 T cell receptor beta chains from the same sample are listed, as sequenced in a study of OX40 agonist ivuxolimab in advanced cancers. Library construction relied on the immunoSEQ multiplex PCR assay. TCRdb retrieved this table from immuneACCESS and kept in-frame rearrangements only. Not all clones are present; in checked studies, unresolved V genes account for under half, and no reason is known for the remainder. Across this sample there are about 100,000 clones, with around nine tenths seen only once. The top ten clones comprise 0.15% to 0.2% of the sample. The sample in question was CD4+ or CD8+ T cells sorted from blood, obtained in a trial of the OX40 agonist ivuxolimab. These TCRs come from an adult with an advanced solid tumor such as melanoma, head and neck, liver or kidney cancer.

The V and J genes are TRBV6-6 and TRBJ2-7, with TRBD2 matching 10 bases. There are 15 residues in the CDR3. CDR1 MNHNY and CDR2 SVGAGI come from the germline V gene (reference sequence). V gave up 4 bases and J gave up 4 bases; unmatched junction bases: 7. CDR3 region: CASSSLDSGRYEQYF. Here the CDR3 DNA reads TGTGCCAGCAGTTCGTTGGATAGCGGGAGGTACGAGCAGTACTTC.

The V call is TRBV6-6, the J call TRBJ2-7; 11 bases align to TRBD1. The germline V gene has CDR1 MNHNY and CDR2 SVGAGI (reference sequence). The trim removed 2 bases at V and 3 bases at J, leaving 6 bases unmatched. CDR3 length equals 16 residues. This CDR3 reads CASSYGTGTGGYEQYF. The CDR3, as DNA: TGTGCCAGCAGTTACGGGACCGGGACAGGGGGCTACGAGCAGTACTTC.

This chain uses TRBV5-1 with TRBJ2-2; D unresolved. CDR1 is SGHRS, CDR2 YFSETQ, per germline. The CDR3 runs to 17 residues. V lost 4 bases to trimming and J lost 0 bases, with 16 bases between them. CDR3 sequence (DNA): TGCGCCAGCAGCCGCTCGGTGCGACTCTCGAACACCGGGGAGCTGTTTTTT. Translated, it gives CASSRSVRLSNTGELFF.

The chain recombines TRBV4-1 with TRBJ1-5; D is perhaps TRBD1 (6 bases). The CDR3 loop spans 14 amino acids. Per the germline V gene, CDR1 is MGHRA and CDR2 is YSYEKL. Trimming left V 1 base short and J 2 bases short, with 6 bases between. The CDR3 sequence is CASSQAGGNQPQHF. CDR3 DNA sequence: TGCGCCAGCAGCCAAGCAGGGGGCAATCAGCCCCAGCATTTT.

This rearrangement joins TRBV5-1 to TRBJ1-1; 7 bases agree with TRBD1. Germline V gives CDR1 SGHRS, CDR2 YFSETQ. The CDR3 covers 16 residues. V gave up 4 bases and J gave up 1 base; unmatched junction bases: 10. CDR3 protein: CASSNPQPGGNTEAFF. The CDR3 DNA follows: TGCGCCAGCAGCAACCCCCAACCAGGGGGGAACACTGAAGCTTTCTTT. The complete variable domain, with remaining parts taken from reference TRBV5-1 and TRBJ1-1, reads KAGVTQTPRYLIKTRGQQVTLSCSPISGHRSVSWYQQTPGQGLQFLFEYFSETQRNKGNFPGRFSGRQFSNSRSEMNVSTLELGDSALYLCASSNPQPGGNTEAFFGQGTRLTVV.

V gene TRBV28 combines with J gene TRBJ1-1; the D is unclear. CDR3 length: 12 residues. Trimming took off 7 bases at V and 4 bases at J, with 10 bases between the two ends. CDR1 and CDR2 from the germline V gene are MDHEN and SYDVKM. Here the CDR3 reads CASTEVGTEAFF. CDR3 coding DNA: TGTGCCAGCACAGAGGTGGGCACTGAAGCTTTCTTT.

V gene TRBV11-2 combines with J gene TRBJ2-5; TRBD2 aligns across 12 bases. The DNA end lines up better with TRBJ2-7; the J call may be wrong. This CDR3 has 16 residues. Germline CDR1 is SGHAT and CDR2 is FQNNGV. The CDR3: CASSPSSGRVSYEQYF. The DNA for the CDR3 is TGTGCCAGCAGCCCATCTAGCGGGAGGGTCTCCTACGAGCAGTACTTC.

This rearrangement joins TRBV6-5 to TRBJ2-3; TRBD2 matches at 7 bases. Germline V CDR1 and CDR2: MNHEY, SVGAGI. Unmatched junction bases numbered 12, after V lost 6 bases and J lost 6 bases. The CDR3 totals 15 residues. The CDR3 DNA is TGTGCCAGCAGGGCGGGGAGGGGCATGGAGGATACGCAGTATTTT. Its translation is CASRAGRGMEDTQYF.

The V gene is TRBV29-1, the J gene TRBJ2-1, with TRBD1 matching over 8 bases. This CDR3 has 14 amino acids. The ends lost 3 bases at V and 4 bases at J; junction bases unmatched: 5. Germline V gives CDR1 SQVTM, CDR2 ANQGSEA. The CDR3 region is CSVDQGARYNEQFF. The CDR3, as DNA: TGCAGCGTTGATCAGGGGGCTCGGTACAATGAGCAGTTCTTC.

CDR3 in amino acids: CASREGSGNTGELFF. CDR3 nucleotides: TGTGCCAGCAGGGAGGGTAGTGGGAACACCGGGGAGCTGTTTTTT. J is TRBJ2-2 and V is TRBV6-1, with D possibly being TRBD2 (6 bases). Germline V CDR1 and CDR2: MNHNS, SASEGT. V was clipped by 6 bases and J by 1 base, with 12 bases between them. CDR3 size: 15 residues.

The chain uses TRBV30 and TRBJ1-5; D is unclear. The V gene lost 3 bases and the J gene lost 7 bases, with 16 bases spanning the gap. The CDR3 is 14 residues long. CDR1 is GTSNPN and CDR2 is SVGIG in the germline V gene (reference sequence). Here the CDR3 DNA reads TGTGCCTGGAGCGGGGAGGGAAGGTGGCAGCCCCAGCATTTT. It translates to CAWSGEGRWQPQHF.

The J gene is TRBJ1-2, the V gene TRBV7-3, with 10 nucleotides matching TRBD1. Unmatched junction bases numbered 0, after V lost 1 base and J lost 7 bases. The CDR3 runs to 13 residues. Per germline, CDR1 SGHTA and CDR2 FQGTGA. CDR3: CASSLRQGAGYTF. As DNA, the CDR3 is TGTGCCAGCAGCTTAAGACAGGGGGCTGGCTACACCTTC.

CDR3 protein: CAISGNRDRAGNTIYF. Here the CDR3 DNA reads TGTGCCATCAGTGGAAACAGGGACAGAGCTGGAAACACCATATATTTT. This sequence joins TRBV10-3 and TRBJ1-3; 7 bases agree with TRBD1. J was trimmed by 2 bases and V by 4 bases; bases with no gene match: 8. In germline, CDR1 is ENHRY, CDR2 SYGVKD. The CDR3 sequence is 16 residues long.

This rearrangement joins TRBV29-1 to TRBJ1-2; 7 nucleotides align to TRBD1. V was pared by 4 bases and J by 4 bases, with 3 bases of the junction left unmatched. The CDR3 contains 12 residues. The V gene's germline CDR1 is SQVTM and CDR2 ANQGSEA. CDR3 nucleotides: TGCAGCGTTGGGACAGGTTCCTATGGCTACACCTTC. Its protein product is CSVGTGSYGYTF.

This sequence joins TRBV11-2 and TRBJ2-1; weak D call: TRBD2 (5 bases). The germline CDR1 and CDR2 sequences are SGHAT and FQNNGV. The CDR3 has 14 residues. The V gene lost 1 base and the J gene lost 6 bases, with 10 bases spanning the gap. The CDR3 loop is CASSLGASRNEQFF. The DNA for the CDR3 is TGTGCCAGCAGCTTAGGTGCTAGCCGCAATGAGCAGTTCTTC.

The rearrangement links TRBV2 to TRBJ2-1, with D tentatively TRBD2 (6 bases). The CDR3 has 15 amino acids. Between the trimmed V and J ends, which lost 5 bases and 6 bases, there was a span of 17 bases. CDR1 is SNHLY, CDR2 FYNNEI, per germline. The CDR3 protein is CASSPRLVGGNEQFF. The CDR3 DNA sequence: TGTGCCAGCAGTCCTAGGTTAGTGGGGGGCAATGAGCAGTTCTTC.

This chain links TRBV25-1 with TRBJ2-4; D is possibly TRBD2 (5 bases). This CDR3 has 12 amino acids. With 3 bases removed from V and 8 bases from J, the gap between germline ends came to 8 bases. The germline gives CDR1 MGHDK, CDR2 SYGVNS. CDR3 bases: TGTGCCAGCAGTGACAAGGGAGACATTCAGTACTTC. This codes for CASSDKGDIQYF.

J is TRBJ2-1 and V is TRBV10-3, with 10 bases aligning to TRBD1. CDR3 length: 15 residues. J gave up 1 base and V 6 bases, and 3 bases lay outside the gene matches. Germline V gene sequence: CDR1 ENHRY, CDR2 SYGVKD. CDR3 DNA sequence: TGTGCCATCAGGACAGGGGGCAAGTCCTACAATGAGCAGTTCTTC. Protein sequence: CAIRTGGKSYNEQFF.

V and J are TRBV9 and TRBJ2-5; 7 nucleotides align to TRBD2. The CDR3 extends over 16 amino acids. J lost 3 bases, V lost 1 base, and 9 bases had no gene match. Germline lookup yields CDR1 SGDLS and CDR2 YYNGEE. In nucleotides, the CDR3 is TGTGCCAGCAGCGTACCCCGGGCAGGGAGGGAAGAGACCCAGTACTTC. Amino acid sequence: CASSVPRAGREETQYF.

On this clone itself: The same CDR3 is also encoded by other DNA sequences in this sample. The chain joins TRBV29-1 to TRBJ2-1; 8 bases align to TRBD2. The V gene end was trimmed by 0 bases and the J gene end by 8 bases; junction bases not matched to a gene: 9. The CDR3 extends over 15 amino acids. Germline values: CDR1 SQVTM, CDR2 ANQGSEA. CDR3 nucleotides: TGCAGCGTTGAAGACTCGGGACTAGTTTTATATGAGCAGTTCTTC. This translates into CSVEDSGLVLYEQFF.

This clone was recorded a few times. The V gene is TRBV9, the J gene TRBJ2-6; possible D gene TRBD2, 7 bases. Trimming shortened V by 4 bases and J by 5 bases, and 22 bases separated the two germline ends. This CDR3 region has 18 residues. CDR1 is SGDLS and CDR2 is YYNGEE in the germline V gene. Here the CDR3 DNA reads TGTGCCAGCAGCCCCTCGGGGGGCTCGGCGCAAAGGGCCAACGTCCTGACTTTC. Translation: CASSPSGGSAQRANVLTF.